The 29 T cell receptor beta chains below come from one sample, sequenced in a study of molecular identifiers for immune sequencing clone quantification. TCRdb fed the PCR reads into MiXCR, producing one record per CDR3 protein. The table lists around 470,000 distinct CDR3 sequences, around 21% of them singletons, with about 0.8% in the top ten. The sequencing input was naive CD8+ T cells from blood, with Jurkat cell RNA spiked in. This sample's subset: FACS-sorted CD8+CD4-CCR7+CD45RA+ naive T cells. The receptor set was obtained from a human donor in good health. Some libraries in this study had Jurkat cell RNA spiked in.

The sample holds a few counts of this clonotype. V gene TRBV27 combines with J gene TRBJ2-2; D unclear. V was trimmed by 8 bases and J by 7 bases, leaving 14 bases between them. CDR1 and CDR2 from the germline V gene are MNHEY and SMNVEV (reference sequence). The CDR3 spans 13 residues. The CDR3 spells CASGFQSIGELFF. The CDR3 DNA reads TGTGCCAGCGGGTTCCAATCGATCGGGGAGCTGTTTTTT.

J is TRBJ2-5 and V is TRBV12-3 or TRBV12-4, with D unclear. Trimming took off 7 bases at V and 5 bases at J, with 17 bases between the two ends. This CDR3 region has 14 residues. CDR3 protein: CASTLASMRETQYF. CDR3 sequence (DNA): TGTGCCAGCACCCTGGCATCGATGAGGGAGACCCAGTACTTC.

V gene TRBV27 combines with J gene TRBJ2-7, with 7 bases fitting TRBD2. After removal of 2 bases from V and 3 bases from J, the junction contained 4 bases not matched to a gene. In germline, CDR1 is MNHEY, CDR2 SMNVEV (reference sequence). The CDR3 has 14 amino acids. CDR3 sequence reads: CASSLSGGGYEQYF. The CDR3 DNA sequence: TGTGCCAGCAGTTTAAGCGGCGGGGGCTACGAGCAGTACTTC.

This clonotype occurred many times. V and J are TRBV29-1 and TRBJ2-2; D gene unclear. The germline gives CDR1 SQVTM, CDR2 ANQGSEA. The germline V and J ends were trimmed by 4 bases and 4 bases, with 10 bases remaining between them. This CDR3 contains 13 residues. The CDR3 region has the DNA TGCAGCGTTGGCCCGTTGGGCACCGGGGAGCTGTTTTTT. Amino acids: CSVGPLGTGELFF.

This clonotype was seen a handful of times. This chain joins TRBV9 and TRBJ2-3, with TRBD1 matching 8 bases. J lost 0 bases, V lost 5 bases, and 8 bases had no gene match. Germline CDR1 reads SGDLS; CDR2 reads YYNGEE. CDR3 size: 16 residues. Here the CDR3 reads CASRPPTGVSTDTQYF. In DNA form, the CDR3 reads TGTGCCAGCAGACCCCCGACAGGGGTCAGCACAGATACGCAGTATTTT.

With regard to this clonotype: The junction differs from germline at one of its ends, possibly a read error. The rearrangement joins TRBV6-2 or TRBV6-3 to TRBJ2-3, with a possible D match to TRBD1 (5 bases). Germline CDR1 reads MNHEY; CDR2 reads SVGEGT. CDR3 size: 14 residues. As DNA, the CDR3 is TGTGCCAGCAGTTACTCGACAAGCACAGGTACGCAGTATTTT. Its protein product is CASSYSTSTGTQYF.

Worth noting for this clonotype: A much larger clone differs by one base, so this may be a read error. V gene TRBV29-1 combines with J gene TRBJ1-1; no clear D. The CDR3 sequence is 12 residues long. Germline loops: CDR1 SQVTM, CDR2 ANQGSEA. DNA of the CDR3: TGCGGCGTAGCTCTAGCGGGGACTGAAGCTTTCTTT. It specifies CGVALAGTEAFF.

This clonotype was recorded at least ten times. The rearrangement links TRBV11-2 to TRBJ2-5; D possibly corresponds to TRBD1 (6 bases). From germline, CDR1 is SGHAT and CDR2 FQNNGV. The ends were cut back, 1 base at V and 1 base at J, with 19 bases in the middle. CDR3 length: 18 residues. Here the CDR3 reads CASSLGMVYRDTQETQYF. CDR3 nucleotide sequence: TGTGCCAGCAGCTTAGGAATGGTTTACCGGGACACCCAAGAGACCCAGTACTTC.

This clonotype has ten or more counts. The chain uses TRBV2 and TRBJ2-7; D may be TRBD1 (5 bases). This CDR3 spans 13 amino acids. V was clipped by 9 bases and J by 0 bases, with 12 bases between them. Germline assignment: CDR1 SNHLY and CDR2 FYNNEI. This chain's CDR3 is CARQADTSYEQYF. The CDR3 region has the DNA TGTGCCAGACAGGCTGACACCTCCTACGAGCAGTACTTC.

Points on this clonotype: One end of the junction does not line up with germline, which may come from a read error. This chain uses TRBV11-2 with TRBJ2-7; 7 nucleotides match TRBD1. Per germline, CDR1 SGHAT and CDR2 FQNNGV. The CDR3 is 14 residues long. The chain's CDR3 is CANSTTGHSYEQYF. Written as DNA, the CDR3 is TGTGCCAACAGCACGACAGGGCACTCCTACGAGCAGTACTTC.

This clonotype was seen many times. The chain couples TRBV20-1 to TRBJ2-7; 9 bases align to TRBD2. The length of the CDR3 is 15 residues. Per germline, CDR1 DFQATT and CDR2 SNEGSKA (reference sequence). V was pared by 1 base and J by 1 base, with 5 bases of the junction left unmatched. Here the CDR3 reads CSARVISGRSYEQYF. CDR3 coding DNA: TGCAGTGCTAGAGTCATTAGCGGGAGATCCTACGAGCAGTACTTC.

This clonotype has ten or more counts. The chain has TRBV5-1 and TRBJ2-7; the D gene is possibly TRBD1 (6 bases). CDR1 SGHRS and CDR2 YFSETQ come from the germline V gene. This CDR3 has 14 amino acids. Between the trimmed V and J ends, which lost 3 bases and 2 bases, there was a span of 12 bases. CDR3 in amino acids: CASSSGTNAYEQYF. CDR3 nucleotides: TGCGCCAGCAGCTCCGGGACAAACGCCTACGAGCAGTACTTC.

This chain connects TRBV27 to TRBJ1-4; the D gene is possibly TRBD1 (6 bases). This CDR3 is 14 amino acids long. Trimming shortened V by 5 bases and J by 4 bases, and 11 bases separated the two germline ends. CDR1 is MNHEY and CDR2 is SMNVEV in the germline V gene (reference sequence). This CDR3 reads CASSPRGGNEKLFF. In DNA, the CDR3 is TGTGCCAGCAGTCCCAGGGGAGGTAATGAAAAACTGTTTTTT.

This clonotype has a handful of counts. The CDR3 coding sequence is TGTGCCAGCAGTAGTAGCTCTTTCTACGAGCAGTACTTC. This gives the protein CASSSSSFYEQYF. V gene TRBV6-5 combines with J gene TRBJ2-7, with no clear D. V dropped 5 bases and J dropped 3 bases, with 11 bases sitting between them. This CDR3 is built from 13 residues. Per the germline V gene, CDR1 is MNHEY and CDR2 is SVGAGI.

At least ten counts were recorded for this clonotype. The chain uses TRBV18 and TRBJ2-5, with D unresolved. CDR1 is KGHSH and CDR2 is LQKENI in the germline V gene. CDR3 length equals 12 residues. With 0 bases removed from V and 2 bases from J, the gap between germline ends came to 1 base. CDR3 coding DNA: TGTGCCAGCTCACCACCGCAAGAGACCCAGTACTTC. This translates into CASSPPQETQYF.

This clonotype was seen a handful of times. V usage is TRBV14 and J usage is TRBJ2-1; possible D gene TRBD1, 6 bases. CDR1 SGHDN and CDR2 FVKESK come from the germline V gene. V was clipped by 3 bases and J by 9 bases, with 18 bases between them. This CDR3 has 15 residues. The CDR3, as DNA: TGTGCCAGCAGCCACGGCCAGGGGATTGTCATTGAGCAGTTCTTC. It encodes CASSHGQGIVIEQFF.

The chain has TRBV5-1 and TRBJ2-2; D gene ambiguous. The CDR3 sequence is 14 residues long. The germline V gene has CDR1 SGHRS and CDR2 YFSETQ. Trimming took off 5 bases at V and 4 bases at J, with 12 bases between the two ends. CDR3 sequence: CASSFEIGTGELFF. The CDR3 DNA reads as TGCGCCAGCAGTTTCGAGATTGGCACCGGGGAGCTGTTTTTT.

The chain's CDR3 is CSVQGGAEETQYF. The CDR3 DNA reads as TGCAGCGTCCAGGGGGGGGCCGAGGAGACCCAGTACTTC. The rearrangement uses TRBV29-1 and TRBJ2-5, with D perhaps assigned TRBD1 or TRBD2 (7 bases each). The CDR3 runs 13 residues. Deletions cut 6 bases from V and 5 bases from J, with 16 bases between. The V gene's germline CDR1 is SQVTM and CDR2 ANQGSEA.

The table lists this clonotype with many counts. The chain recombines TRBV7-9 with TRBJ1-2; no clear D gene. Germline lookup yields CDR1 SEHNR and CDR2 FQNEAQ (reference sequence). Trimming removed 1 base at V and 7 bases at J, with 16 bases between. The CDR3 is made up of 15 amino acids. The CDR3 region has the DNA TGTGCCAGCAGCTTAGTTGGGTTCAATGCTGGTGGCTACACCTTC. Its translation is CASSLVGFNAGGYTF. Supplemented by reference TRBV7-9 and TRBJ1-2, the full variable domain reads DTGVSQNPRHKITKRGQNVTFRCDPISEHNRLYWYRQTLGQGPEFLTYFQNEAQLEKSRLLSDRFSAERPKGSFSTLEIQRTEQGDSAMYLCASSLVGFNAGGYTFGSGTRLTVV.

This clonotype is a singleton in its sample. The chain recombines TRBV7-8 with TRBJ2-7; possibly TRBD1 or TRBD2 for D (5 bases each). This CDR3 is 15 amino acids long. Trimming shortened V by 1 base and J by 4 bases, and 14 bases separated the two germline ends. Germline values: CDR1 SGHVS, CDR2 FQNEAQ. The DNA of the CDR3 is TGTGCCAGCAGCTTAGGATTGGGACGGGGTTACGAGCAGTACTTC. Protein: CASSLGLGRGYEQYF.

Many counts were recorded for this clonotype. The rearrangement uses TRBV7-9 and TRBJ2-7, with TRBD2 matching over 7 bases. CDR1 is SEHNR and CDR2 is FQNEAQ in the germline V gene (reference sequence). The CDR3 runs 15 residues. The junction had 8 bases not matched to a gene; V was cut back by 4 bases and J by 2 bases. The CDR3 spells CASSSREGRPYEQYF. Written as DNA, the CDR3 is TGTGCCAGCAGCTCGAGGGAGGGGCGCCCCTACGAGCAGTACTTC.

This rearrangement joins TRBV4-3 to TRBJ2-7, with 7 bases identical to TRBD2. The CDR3 is 17 amino acids. From germline, CDR1 is LGHNA and CDR2 YSLEER. J was trimmed by 0 bases and V by 0 bases; bases with no gene match: 8. CDR3 sequence: CASSQEVELAASYEQYF. The CDR3 DNA is TGCGCCAGCAGCCAAGAAGTGGAGCTAGCGGCCTCCTACGAGCAGTACTTC.

Ten or more counts support this clonotype. The genes are TRBV28 and TRBJ1-5; D not resolved. CDR1 and CDR2 from the germline V gene are MDHEN and SYDVKM. The CDR3 consists of 16 residues. V lost 2 bases and J 1 base, leaving 12 bases between the germline ends. The DNA of the CDR3 is TGTGCCAGCAGTTTAATTGGTAGATTGAGCAATCAGCCCCAGCATTTT. Its translation is CASSLIGRLSNQPQHF.

Turning to this clonotype: A much larger clone differs by one base, so this may be a read error. The J gene is TRBJ2-7, the V gene TRBV30, with D unclear. The CDR3 extends over 12 amino acids. The V gene's germline CDR1 is GTSNPN and CDR2 SVGIG (reference sequence). Deletions cut 5 bases from V and 3 bases from J, with 11 bases between. The CDR3 sequence: CAWCAVFYEQYF. The CDR3 nucleotides are TGTGCCTGGTGTGCAGTATTCTACGAGCAGTACTTC.

This clonotype has ten or more counts. The chain is built from TRBV5-1 and TRBJ2-5; 9 bases are a match to TRBD1. CDR3 length: 15 amino acids. Trimming took 1 base from V and 2 from J; bases not matched to a gene: 3. Germline CDR1 and CDR2: SGHRS and YFSETQ. CDR3 nucleotides: TGCGCCAGCAGCTTGTTGGGACAGGGACAAGAGACCCAGTACTTC. It yields the protein CASSLLGQGQETQYF. The whole variable domain, remainder taken from reference TRBV5-1 and TRBJ2-5, is KAGVTQTPRYLIKTRGQQVTLSCSPISGHRSVSWYQQTPGQGLQFLFEYFSETQRNKGNFPGRFSGRQFSNSRSEMNVSTLELGDSALYLCASSLLGQGQETQYFGPGTRLLVL.

The V call is TRBV12-3 or TRBV12-4, the J call TRBJ2-7, with D perhaps TRBD1 (6 bases). Trimming pared 9 bases from V and 1 base from J, leaving 16 bases between. The CDR3 loop spans 14 amino acids. Written as DNA, the CDR3 is TGTGCCAGAACCTCGGACAGCCCTTCCTACGAGCAGTACTTC. It codes for CARTSDSPSYEQYF.

This clonotype came up once. This may come from a read error, since a much larger clone is one base off. V gene TRBV2 combines with J gene TRBJ2-1, with a tentative D call TRBD2 (7 bases). This CDR3 contains 17 residues. The V end lost 2 bases, the J end lost 5 bases, and 19 bases lay between the germline ends. Germline V gene data show CDR1 as SNHLY and CDR2 as FYNNEI. CDR3 protein: CASSESGAGEPNNEQFF. For the CDR3, the DNA is TGTGCCAGCAGTGAATCAGGGGCGGGAGAACCGAACAATGAGCAGTTCTTC.

This chain joins TRBV6-6 and TRBJ1-1, with a tentative D call TRBD1 (6 bases). Per germline, CDR1 MNHNY and CDR2 SVGAGI (reference sequence). V lost 7 bases to trimming and J lost 5 bases, with 26 bases between them. The CDR3 is made up of 17 amino acids. Written as DNA, the CDR3 is TGTGCCAGCACCCACAGCCGGGACACCTATTATCAGACTGAAGCTTTCTTT. This translates into CASTHSRDTYYQTEAFF.

The chain links TRBV4-3 to TRBJ2-3, with 8 bases matching TRBD2. The J segment lost 2 bases and the V segment lost 0 bases, leaving 10 bases of the junction unmatched. Germline assignment: CDR1 LGHNA and CDR2 YSLEER. The CDR3 is 18 residues long. The CDR3 sequence is CASSQEGFGGGNTDTQYF. In DNA form, the CDR3 reads TGCGCCAGCAGCCAAGAGGGTTTTGGCGGGGGGAACACAGATACGCAGTATTTT.